This T cell receptor (beta chain) originates from a study of shared clonotypes between healthy human individuals. Overall study: A couple of female and a few male donors aged 18 to 49 were enrolled.

Details on this clone: Its antigen is currently unknown.

Germline V gene lookup returns CDR1 SNHLY and CDR2 FYNNEI. This CDR3 comprises 15 residues. The V gene lost 9 bases and the J gene lost 0 bases, with 15 bases spanning the gap. At deep level, the assay was performed. Assay used: immunoSEQ multiplex PCR; TCRdb lists only in-frame clones, some missing. Of roughly 1 million clones in the sample, around four fifths are singletons; the top ten hold about 1.5%. Overall study results and limits: Measured sharing among donors was expected to vary with sequencing depth.

Sequenced sample: memory CD4+ T cells sorted from blood. The subset is: CD45RA-negative fraction. This clonotype was sampled from a man between 18 and 29 years old in good health. The chain uses TRBV2 and TRBJ1-3; D gene ambiguous. The chain's CDR3 is CASRSQAVSGNTIYF. CDR3 coding DNA: TGTGCCAGTCGTAGTCAGGCGGTCTCTGGAAACACCATATATTTT. The full variable domain, in which reference TRBV2 and TRBJ1-3 provide the parts outside the CDR3, is EPEVTQTPSHQVTQMGQEVILRCVPISNHLYFYWYRQILGQKVEFLVSFYNNEISEKSEIFDDQFSVERPDGSNFTLKIRSTKLEDSAMYFCASRSQAVSGNTIYFGEGSWLTVV.